A selection of T cell receptor beta chains follows, all from one sample in a study of T cells in Graves' hyperthyroidism and ophthalmopathy. TCRdb re-called the multiplex PCR reads through MiXCR, storing one row per CDR3 protein. The table lists some 600,000 distinct CDR3 sequences, 14% of them singletons. Sequences were obtained from blood. These receptors were obtained from a woman aged 30 to 39 with Graves' hyperthyroidism that later progressed to Graves' ophthalmopathy. Both conserved end residues are part of each CDR3. A D gene is named only where the DNA matches it firmly. Clone size is given for some rows only: seen once, a few or many times, or a class if the clone is expanded.

V gene	CDR3 length	D gene	clone size	J gene	CDR3 DNA	CDR3 protein
TRBV28	13	NA	NA	TRBJ2-7	TGTGCCAGCAGCCCTAGGAACAAATACGAGCAGTACTTC	CASSPRNKYEQYF
TRBV6-1	15	TRBD1	few	TRBJ1-5	TGTGCCAGCAGTGCTCGGGACAGGGTGGCCCAGCCCCAGCATTTT	CASSARDRVAQPQHF
TRBV30	15	NA	many	TRBJ2-3	TGTGCCTGGAAGTTTCACAGGGATGGTACAGATACGCAGTATTTT	CAWKFHRDGTDTQYF
TRBV29-1	15	NA	few	TRBJ2-7	TGCAGCGTTGAATGGTGGGGGACGGGGAATTTTGAGCAGTACTTC	CSVEWWGTGNFEQYF
TRBV6-2/TRBV6-3	12	NA	many	TRBJ1-5	TGTGCCAGCGCACGGGGCCCTCAGCCCCAGCATTTT	CASARGPQPQHF
TRBV9	17	NA	NA	TRBJ1-2	TGTGCCAGCAGCGAACGGGCCAGCGCAACTACTAACTATGGCTACACCTTC	CASSERASATTNYGYTF
TRBV5-5	12	NA	NA	TRBJ2-1	TGTGCCAGCAGCCTGACAGGTTGGGAGCAGTTCTTC	CASSLTGWEQFF
TRBV10-3	12	NA	many	TRBJ1-2	TGTGCCATCAGAACGGACCCGGCGGGCTACACCTTC	CAIRTDPAGYTF
TRBV5-5	14	NA	few	TRBJ1-5	TGTGCCAGCGGGGACAACTATAGCAATCAGCCCCAGCATTTT	CASGDNYSNQPQHF
TRBV30	12	NA	many	TRBJ1-2	TGTGCGCTCACAGGTCCTCTTTATGGCTACACCTTC	CALTGPLYGYTF
TRBV9	15	NA	few	TRBJ2-2	TGTGCCAGCGACGTCGGAGGGGCCGGCACCGGGGAGCTGTTTTTT	CASDVGGAGTGELFF
TRBV12-3/TRBV12-4	13	TRBD2	NA	TRBJ2-1	TGTGCCAGCAGGGGACTAGCCGACAATGAGCAGTTCTTC	CASRGLADNEQFF
TRBV27	15	TRBD1	NA	TRBJ2-7	TGTGCCAGCAGTCGGACAGGGGGGACTTCCTACGAGCAGTACTTC	CASSRTGGTSYEQYF
TRBV5-1	14	NA	many	TRBJ2-3	TGCGCCAGCAGCTTGGGTAGTGGTGAGGATACGCAGTATTTT	CASSLGSGEDTQYF
TRBV6-6	14	NA	many	TRBJ1-1	TGTGCCAGCAGTTACGGGGGGGCGAACACTGAAGCTTTCTTT	CASSYGGANTEAFF
TRBV27	14	NA	many	TRBJ2-7	TGTGCCAGCAGTAGGATTGACAGTTCCTACGAGCAGTACTTC	CASSRIDSSYEQYF
TRBV28	12	NA	few	TRBJ2-5	TGTGCCAGCAGTTTTAGGGCAGAGGCCCAGTACTTC	CASSFRAEAQYF
TRBV5-5	13	TRBD2	NA	TRBJ2-1	TGTGCCAGCAGCATAGCGGGGATCAATGAGCAGTTCTTC	CASSIAGINEQFF
TRBV6-1	15	TRBD1	many	TRBJ2-1	TGTGCCACACAAACCGGGACAGTGATTTACAATGAGCAGTTCTTC	CATQTGTVIYNEQFF
TRBV27	15	NA	NA	TRBJ2-7	TGTGCCAGCAGTTTATCGGCAGGGGATCTCTACGAGCAGTACTTC	CASSLSAGDLYEQYF
TRBV12-3/TRBV12-4	13	TRBD1	many	TRBJ2-5	TGTGCCAGCAGACGGACAGGGCAAGAGACCCAGTACTTC	CASRRTGQETQYF
TRBV18	15	TRBD1	NA	TRBJ1-5	TGTGCCAGCTCACCACAACAGACAGGGGGGCGGCCCCAGCATTTT	CASSPQQTGGRPQHF
TRBV12-3/TRBV12-4	16	TRBD1	many	TRBJ1-3	TGTGCCAGCAGTTTCGGTGGAGAAAACAGGGGAGGAACCATATATTTT	CASSFGGENRGGTIYF
TRBV6-1	15	NA	many	TRBJ1-6	TGTGCCAGCAGTCCCGCAGGGGACTATAATTCACCCCTCCACTTT	CASSPAGDYNSPLHF
TRBV11-2	14	NA	many	TRBJ2-7	TGTGCCAGCAGGGGACTTGTCCTCACCTACGAGCAGTACTTC	CASRGLVLTYEQYF
TRBV7-6	13	NA	many	TRBJ2-3	TGTGCCAGCAGCTTAGGACGGTCAGATACGCAGTATTTT	CASSLGRSDTQYF
TRBV11-2	14	TRBD2	many	TRBJ2-7	TGTGCCAGCAGCTTATCGGGAGCGGGAGACGAGCAGTACTTC	CASSLSGAGDEQYF
TRBV7-3	13	NA	many	TRBJ1-1	TGTGCCAGCAGCGCAGGACAAATCACTGAAGCTTTCTTT	CASSAGQITEAFF
TRBV7-9	13	NA	many	TRBJ1-1	TGTGCCAGCAGCTTAGCACCGGGCTCCCAAGCTTTCTTT	CASSLAPGSQAFF
TRBV28	15	TRBD2	many	TRBJ2-5	TGTGCCAGCAGAGCTGGACTAGCGGGAGTGGAGACCCAGTACTTC	CASRAGLAGVETQYF
TRBV9	15	TRBD1	many	TRBJ1-6	TGTGCCAGCAGCGCGGGACAGGGAAAAAGCTCACCCCTCCACTTT	CASSAGQGKSSPLHF
TRBV2	15	TRBD1	many	TRBJ2-3	TGTGCCACCAGGGTTTGGGACAGGGGTTCAGATACGCAGTATTTT	CATRVWDRGSDTQYF
TRBV4-3	18	TRBD1	few	TRBJ2-2	TGCGCCAGCAGCCTCCAGACAGGGGCGCCCGGGAGCACCGGGGAGCTGTTTTTT	CASSLQTGAPGSTGELFF
TRBV3-1	13	NA	many	TRBJ2-3	TGTGCCAGCAGCCTCCGACCTGGGGATACGCAGTATTTT	CASSLRPGDTQYF
TRBV19	13	NA	many	TRBJ1-2	TGTGCCAGTAGGGGACGGGACAACTATGGCTACACCTTC	CASRGRDNYGYTF
TRBV6-2/TRBV6-3	18	TRBD2	many	TRBJ2-7	TGTGCCAGCAGTTACTCAGGGTTAGCGGGAGGCACTTCCTACGAGCAGTACTTC	CASSYSGLAGGTSYEQYF
TRBV7-9	14	NA	NA	TRBJ2-7	TGTGCCAGCAGTGACGAGACAGGCGGTGGTGCGCAGTACTTC	CASSDETGGGAQYF
TRBV12-3/TRBV12-4	15	TRBD1	NA	TRBJ2-7	TGTGCCAGCAGCGACCCCCGGGACAGGGGGGACGAGCAGTACTTC	CASSDPRDRGDEQYF
TRBV12-3/TRBV12-4	15	NA	few	TRBJ2-1	TGTGCCAGCATTCCTTCGGCCATGGGGCCCAATGAGCAGTTCTTC	CASIPSAMGPNEQFF
TRBV11-2	12	NA	many	TRBJ2-3	TGTGCCAGCAGCTCCCATCAGGATACGCAGTATTTT	CASSSHQDTQYF
TRBV30	17	NA	few	TRBJ2-4	TGTGCCTGGAACAAGGGGACTGAAATTCTAGCCAAAAACATTCAGTACTTC	CAWNKGTEILAKNIQYF
TRBV13	16	TRBD1	NA	TRBJ1-6	TGTGCCAGCAGCAAAGGACAGGGGGTTTGGAATTCACCCCTCCACTTT	CASSKGQGVWNSPLHF
TRBV20-1	16	NA	many	TRBJ1-1	TGCAGTGCTAGAGAACCGGCGGGGGGGAAGAACACTGAAGCTTTCTTT	CSAREPAGGKNTEAFF
TRBV19	14	NA	NA	TRBJ1-2	TGTCCCAGTAGTATCCCAAGGATTAACTATGGCTACACCTTC	CPSSIPRINYGYTF
TRBV30	15	TRBD1	NA	TRBJ1-5	TGTGCCTGGAGTGTACGCGGGCAGGGGGCACAGCCCCAGCATTTT	CAWSVRGQGAQPQHF